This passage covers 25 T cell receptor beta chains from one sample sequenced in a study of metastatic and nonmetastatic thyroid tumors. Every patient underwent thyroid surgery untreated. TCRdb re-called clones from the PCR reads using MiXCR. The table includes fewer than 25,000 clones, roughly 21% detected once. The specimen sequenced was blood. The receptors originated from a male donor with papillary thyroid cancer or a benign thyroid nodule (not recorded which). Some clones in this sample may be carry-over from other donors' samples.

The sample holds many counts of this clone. The CDR3, as DNA: TGTGCCAGCAGTAACAGGGGGCGATGGGATCAGCCCCAGCATTTT. Translated, it gives CASSNRGRWDQPQHF. This chain connects TRBV27 to TRBJ1-5; 9 bases align to TRBD1. CDR1 is MNHEY, CDR2 SMNVEV, per germline (reference sequence). This CDR3 comprises 15 residues. Trimming cost V 5 bases and J 5 bases; bases outside gene matches: 7.

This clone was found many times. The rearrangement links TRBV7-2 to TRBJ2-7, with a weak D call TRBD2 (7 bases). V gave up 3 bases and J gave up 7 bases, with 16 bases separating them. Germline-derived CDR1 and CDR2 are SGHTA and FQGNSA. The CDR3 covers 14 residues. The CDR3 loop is CASSLRGGAGEQYF. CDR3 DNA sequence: TGTGCCAGCAGCTTGAGGGGGGGCGCGGGGGAGCAGTACTTC. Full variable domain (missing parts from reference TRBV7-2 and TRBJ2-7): GAGVSQSPSNKVTEKGKDVELRCDPISGHTALYWYRQSLGQGLEFLIYFQGNSAPDKSGLPSDRFSAERTGGSVSTLTIQRTQQEDSAVYLCASSLRGGAGEQYFGPGTRLTVT.

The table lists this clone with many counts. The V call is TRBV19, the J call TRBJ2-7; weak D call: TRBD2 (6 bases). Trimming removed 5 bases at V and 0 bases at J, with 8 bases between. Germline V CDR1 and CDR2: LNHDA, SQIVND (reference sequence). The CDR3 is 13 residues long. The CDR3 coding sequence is TGTGCCAGTAGTTGGGGACTCTCCTACGAGCAGTACTTC. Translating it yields CASSWGLSYEQYF. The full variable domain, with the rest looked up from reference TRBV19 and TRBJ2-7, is DGGITQSPKYLFRKEGQNVTLSCEQNLNHDAMYWYRQDPGQGLRLIYYSQIVNDFQKGDIAEGYSVSREKKESFPLTVTSAQKNPTAFYLCASSWGLSYEQYFGPGTRLTVT.

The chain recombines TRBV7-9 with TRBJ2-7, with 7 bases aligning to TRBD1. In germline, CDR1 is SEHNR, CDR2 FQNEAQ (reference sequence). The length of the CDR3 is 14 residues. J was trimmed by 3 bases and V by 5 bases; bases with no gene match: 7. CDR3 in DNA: TGTGCCAGCAGCACCGGGACAGAGAACTACGAGCAGTACTTC. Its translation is CASSTGTENYEQYF.

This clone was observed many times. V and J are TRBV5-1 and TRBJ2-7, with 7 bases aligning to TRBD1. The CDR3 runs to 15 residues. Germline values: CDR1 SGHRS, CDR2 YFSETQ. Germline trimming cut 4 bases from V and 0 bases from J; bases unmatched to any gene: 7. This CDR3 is CASSAGTDSSYEQYF. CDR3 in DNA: TGCGCCAGCAGCGCCGGGACAGATAGCTCCTACGAGCAGTACTTC.

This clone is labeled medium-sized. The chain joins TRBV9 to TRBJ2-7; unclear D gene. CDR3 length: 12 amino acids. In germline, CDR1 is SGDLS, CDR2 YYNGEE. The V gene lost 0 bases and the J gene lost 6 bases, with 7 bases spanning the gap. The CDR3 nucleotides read TGTGCCAGCAGCGTAGGCCAAAGCGAGCAGTACTTC. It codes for CASSVGQSEQYF.

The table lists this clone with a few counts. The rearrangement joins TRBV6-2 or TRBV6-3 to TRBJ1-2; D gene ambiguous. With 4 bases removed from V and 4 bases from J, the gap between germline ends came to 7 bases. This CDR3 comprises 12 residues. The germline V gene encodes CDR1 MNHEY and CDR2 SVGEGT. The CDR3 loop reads CASSSMVYGYTF. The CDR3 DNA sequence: TGTGCCAGCAGTTCCATGGTCTATGGCTACACCTTC.

CDR3 sequence: CSAPRTEAERGYTF. CDR3 in DNA: TGCAGTGCTCCGAGGACCGAGGCGGAGCGTGGCTACACCTTC. This chain joins TRBV20-1 and TRBJ1-2; D is unresolved. The CDR3 runs 14 residues. V shed 5 bases and J shed 7 bases, with 20 bases lying between them. Germline-derived CDR1 and CDR2 are DFQATT and SNEGSKA (reference sequence).

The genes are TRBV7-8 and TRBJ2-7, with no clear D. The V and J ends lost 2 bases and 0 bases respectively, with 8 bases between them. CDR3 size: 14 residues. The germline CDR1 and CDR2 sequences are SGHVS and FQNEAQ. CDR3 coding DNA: TGTGCCAGCAGCTTAATAACGAACTCCTACGAGCAGTACTTC. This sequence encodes CASSLITNSYEQYF.

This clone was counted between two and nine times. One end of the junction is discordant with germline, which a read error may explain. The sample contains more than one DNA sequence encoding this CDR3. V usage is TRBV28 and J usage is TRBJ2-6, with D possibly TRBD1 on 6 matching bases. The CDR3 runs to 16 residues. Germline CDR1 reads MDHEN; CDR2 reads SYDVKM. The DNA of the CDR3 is TGTGCCAGCAAACCACTGTCGGGGTCAGGGGCCAACATCCTGACTTTC. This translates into CASKPLSGSGANILTF.

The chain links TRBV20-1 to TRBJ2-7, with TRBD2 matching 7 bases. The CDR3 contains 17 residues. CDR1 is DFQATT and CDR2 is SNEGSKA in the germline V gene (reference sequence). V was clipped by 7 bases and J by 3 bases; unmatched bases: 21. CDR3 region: CSGVKRRRWEGRYEQYF. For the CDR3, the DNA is TGCAGTGGTGTGAAACGTCGACGATGGGAGGGCCGCTACGAGCAGTACTTC.

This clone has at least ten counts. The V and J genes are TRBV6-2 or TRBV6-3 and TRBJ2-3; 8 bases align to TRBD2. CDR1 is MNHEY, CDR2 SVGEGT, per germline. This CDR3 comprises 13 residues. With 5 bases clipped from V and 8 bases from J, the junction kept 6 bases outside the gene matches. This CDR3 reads CASSGTSRATQYF. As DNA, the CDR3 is TGTGCCAGCAGTGGGACTAGTCGAGCTACGCAGTATTTT.

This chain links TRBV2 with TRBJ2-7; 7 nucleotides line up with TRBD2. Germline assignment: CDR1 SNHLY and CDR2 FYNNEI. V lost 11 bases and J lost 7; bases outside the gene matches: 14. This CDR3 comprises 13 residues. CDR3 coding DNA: TGTGCCGGCATCGATCGACTAGCCGGTGAGCAGTACTTC. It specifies CAGIDRLAGEQYF.

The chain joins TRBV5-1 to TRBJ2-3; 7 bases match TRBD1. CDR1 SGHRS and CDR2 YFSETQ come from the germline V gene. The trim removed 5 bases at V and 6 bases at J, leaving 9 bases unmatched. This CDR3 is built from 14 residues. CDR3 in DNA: TGCGCCAGCAGATCCGGGACAGACGAGGATACGCAGTATTTT. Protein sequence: CASRSGTDEDTQYF.

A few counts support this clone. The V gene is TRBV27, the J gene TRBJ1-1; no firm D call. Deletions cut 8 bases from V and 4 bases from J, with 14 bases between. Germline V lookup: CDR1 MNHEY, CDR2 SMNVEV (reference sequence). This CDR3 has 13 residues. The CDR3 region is CASGYHESTEAFF. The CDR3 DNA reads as TGTGCCAGCGGATATCATGAGAGCACTGAAGCTTTCTTT.

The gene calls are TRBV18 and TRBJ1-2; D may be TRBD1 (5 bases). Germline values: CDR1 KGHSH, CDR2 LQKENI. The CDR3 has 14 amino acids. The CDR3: CESSPMSGGYGYTF. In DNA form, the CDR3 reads TGTGAAAGCTCACCGATGTCGGGGGGCTATGGCTACACCTTC.

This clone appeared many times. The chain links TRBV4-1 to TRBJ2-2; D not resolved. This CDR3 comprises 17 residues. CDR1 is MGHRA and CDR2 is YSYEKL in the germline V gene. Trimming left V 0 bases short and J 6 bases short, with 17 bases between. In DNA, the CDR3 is TGCGCCAGCAGCCAAGATGGGCAGGTTACGTACTCCGGGGAGCTGTTTTTT. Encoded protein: CASSQDGQVTYSGELFF.

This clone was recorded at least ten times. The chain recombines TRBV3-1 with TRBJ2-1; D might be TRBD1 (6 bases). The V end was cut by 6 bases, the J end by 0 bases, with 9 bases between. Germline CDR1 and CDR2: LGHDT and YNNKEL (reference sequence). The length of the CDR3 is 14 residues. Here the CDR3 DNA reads TGTGCCAGCAGTCAGGGGAGCTCCTACAATGAGCAGTTCTTC. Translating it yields CASSQGSSYNEQFF.

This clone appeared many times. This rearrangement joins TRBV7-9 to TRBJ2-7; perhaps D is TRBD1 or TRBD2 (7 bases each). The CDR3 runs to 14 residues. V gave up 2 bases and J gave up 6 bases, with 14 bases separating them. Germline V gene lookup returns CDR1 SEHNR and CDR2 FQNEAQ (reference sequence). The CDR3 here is CASSLFAGGVEQYF. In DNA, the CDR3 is TGTGCCAGCAGCTTATTTGCAGGGGGGGTCGAGCAGTACTTC.

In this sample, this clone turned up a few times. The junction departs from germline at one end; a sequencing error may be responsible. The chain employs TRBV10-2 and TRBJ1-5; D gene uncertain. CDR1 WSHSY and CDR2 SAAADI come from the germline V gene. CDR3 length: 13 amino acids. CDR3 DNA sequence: TGCGCCAGCAGACATGAAACCAGTGAGCCGCAGCATTTT. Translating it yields CASRHETSEPQHF.

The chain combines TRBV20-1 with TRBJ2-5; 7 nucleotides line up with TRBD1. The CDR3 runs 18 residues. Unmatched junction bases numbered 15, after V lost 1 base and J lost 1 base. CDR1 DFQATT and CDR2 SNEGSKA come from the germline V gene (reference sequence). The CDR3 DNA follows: TGCAGTGCTAGAGTGAGTATGAAGGGGGCCAGGACCCAAGAGACCCAGTACTTC. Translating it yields CSARVSMKGARTQETQYF.

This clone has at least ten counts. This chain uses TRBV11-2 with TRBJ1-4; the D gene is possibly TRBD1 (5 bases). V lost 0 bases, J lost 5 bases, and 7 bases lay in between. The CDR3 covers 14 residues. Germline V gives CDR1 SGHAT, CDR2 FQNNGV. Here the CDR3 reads CASSLEGGNEKLFF. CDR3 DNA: TGTGCCAGCAGCTTAGAGGGGGGAAATGAAAAACTGTTTTTT. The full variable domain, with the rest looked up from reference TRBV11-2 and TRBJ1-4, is EAGVAQSPRYKIIEKRQSVAFWCNPISGHATLYWYQQILGQGPKLLIQFQNNGVVDDSQLPKDRFSAERLKGVDSTLKIQPAKLEDSAVYLCASSLEGGNEKLFFGSGTQLSVL.

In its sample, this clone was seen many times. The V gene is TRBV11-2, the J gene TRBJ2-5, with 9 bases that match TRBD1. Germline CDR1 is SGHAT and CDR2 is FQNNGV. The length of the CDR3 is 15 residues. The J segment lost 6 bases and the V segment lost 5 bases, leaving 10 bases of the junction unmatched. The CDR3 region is CASSPPGQGSQTQYF. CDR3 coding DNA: TGTGCCAGCAGCCCACCGGGACAGGGCTCTCAGACCCAGTACTTC. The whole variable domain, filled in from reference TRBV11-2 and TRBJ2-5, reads EAGVAQSPRYKIIEKRQSVAFWCNPISGHATLYWYQQILGQGPKLLIQFQNNGVVDDSQLPKDRFSAERLKGVDSTLKIQPAKLEDSAVYLCASSPPGQGSQTQYFGPGTRLLVL.

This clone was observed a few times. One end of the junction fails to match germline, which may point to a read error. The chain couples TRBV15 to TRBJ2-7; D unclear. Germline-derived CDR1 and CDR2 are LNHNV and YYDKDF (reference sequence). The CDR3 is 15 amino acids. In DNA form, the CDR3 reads TGTGCCAACAGCAGAAACGGCCGCACCCAGGTAGAGCAGTACTTC. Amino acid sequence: CANSRNGRTQVEQYF.

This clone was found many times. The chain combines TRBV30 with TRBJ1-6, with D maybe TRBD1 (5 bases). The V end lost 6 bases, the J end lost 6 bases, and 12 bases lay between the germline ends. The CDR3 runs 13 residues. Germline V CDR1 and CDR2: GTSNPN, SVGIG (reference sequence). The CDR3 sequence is CACGGRSNSPLHF. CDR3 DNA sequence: TGTGCCTGTGGGGGGAGGTCTAATTCACCCCTCCACTTT.